There are a few counts of the clone carrying this T cell receptor (beta chain). These data come from a study of T-cell reconstitution after alpha-beta-depleted transplantation in children. In germline, CDR1 is MGHRA, CDR2 YSYEKL. The CDR3 is 15 residues long. V was pared by 2 bases and J by 6 bases, with 8 bases of the junction left unmatched. During its preparation, the TCRbeta library received unique molecular identifiers. Each CDR3 protein gets one entry after TCRdb re-called the PCR reads with MiXCR. The sample holds some 550,000 distinct CDR3 sequences, approximately 20% seen once. The specimen was PBMCs from the stem cell graft donor, collected from the stem cell graft. The chain is built from TRBV4-1 and TRBJ1-1; TRBD1 aligns across 8 bases. The clonotype was recovered from a human donor who donated a stem cell graft to a child with acute lymphoblastic leukemia. CDR3 in amino acids: CASSQPIQGVPEAFF. The CDR3 DNA is TGCGCCAGCAGCCAACCTATACAGGGGGTCCCTGAAGCTTTCTTT.